This T cell receptor (beta chain) was sequenced in a study of shared clonotypes between healthy human individuals. General observations from the study: Rarefaction curves obtained for sorted subsets showed sequencing incomplete despite large depth. Generation probability values for non-shared clonotypes were lower than those for clonotypes shared by all four donors. Researchers sampled only blood; tissue repertoires likely differ.

To note about this clone: What it binds is unknown.

CD45RA+ naive and CD45RA-negative memory subsets were separated from CD4+ cells. Trimming cost V 5 bases and J 10 bases; bases outside gene matches: 9. The CDR3 has 14 amino acids. Germline CDR1 and CDR2: SGDLS and YYNGEE. Clones were read by immunoSEQ multiplex PCR, and TCRdb kept only the in-frame ones, dropping some. The sample holds 2 million to 2.5 million clones, roughly 90% seen once. The sequence came from a man younger than 30 in good health. Some clones in this sample may be carry-over from other donors' samples. The sequencing sample was made of naive CD4+ T cells from PBMCs. The subset denotes: CD45RA+ positively selected. The genes are TRBV9 and TRBJ2-1, with 10 nucleotides matching TRBD2. Written as DNA, the CDR3 is TGTGCCAGCAGGCCGGGACTAGCGAGATACGAGCAGTTCTTC. Translation: CASRPGLARYEQFF.